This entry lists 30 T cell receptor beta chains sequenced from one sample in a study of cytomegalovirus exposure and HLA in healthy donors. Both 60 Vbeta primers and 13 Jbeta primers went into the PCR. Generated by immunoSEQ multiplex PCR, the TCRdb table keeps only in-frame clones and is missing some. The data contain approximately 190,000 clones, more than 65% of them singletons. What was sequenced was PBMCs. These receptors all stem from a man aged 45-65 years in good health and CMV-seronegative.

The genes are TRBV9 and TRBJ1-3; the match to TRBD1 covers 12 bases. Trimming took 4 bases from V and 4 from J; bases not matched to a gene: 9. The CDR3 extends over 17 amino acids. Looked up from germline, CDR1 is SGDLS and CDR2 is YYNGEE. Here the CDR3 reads CASSLPGTGGAGNTIYF. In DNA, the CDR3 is TGTGCCAGCAGCCTCCCCGGGACAGGGGGCGCCGGAAACACCATATATTTT.

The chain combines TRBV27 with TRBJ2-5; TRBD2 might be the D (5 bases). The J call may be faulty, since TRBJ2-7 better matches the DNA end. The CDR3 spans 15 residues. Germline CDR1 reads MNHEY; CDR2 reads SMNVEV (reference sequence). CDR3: CASSFDYLNSYEQYF. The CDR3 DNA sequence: TGTGCCAGCAGTTTTGACTACTTAAACTCCTACGAGCAGTACTTC.

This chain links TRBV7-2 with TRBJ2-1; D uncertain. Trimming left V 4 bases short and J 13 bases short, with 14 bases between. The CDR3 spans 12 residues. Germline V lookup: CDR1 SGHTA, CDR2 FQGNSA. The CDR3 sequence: CASSSYLEPQFF. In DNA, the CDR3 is TGTGCCAGCAGCTCTTACCTAGAACCACAGTTCTTC. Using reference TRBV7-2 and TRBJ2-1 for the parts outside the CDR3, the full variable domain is GAGVSQSPSNKVTEKGKDVELRCDPISGHTALYWYRQSLGQGLEFLIYFQGNSAPDKSGLPSDRFSAERTGGSVSTLTIQRTQQEDSAVYLCASSSYLEPQFFGPGTRLTVL.

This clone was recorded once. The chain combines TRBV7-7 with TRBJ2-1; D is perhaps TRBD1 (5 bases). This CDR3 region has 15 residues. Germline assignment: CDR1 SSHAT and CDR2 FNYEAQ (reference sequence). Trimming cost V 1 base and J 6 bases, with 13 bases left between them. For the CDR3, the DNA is TGTGCCAGCAGCTTAGACCCAACAGGTTTCAATGAGCAGTTCTTC. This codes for CASSLDPTGFNEQFF. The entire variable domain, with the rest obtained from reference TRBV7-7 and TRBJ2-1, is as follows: GAGVSQSPRYKVTKRGQDVTLRCDPISSHATLYWYQQALGQGPEFLTYFNYEAQPDKSGLPSDRFSAERPEGSISTLTIQRTEQRDSAMYRCASSLDPTGFNEQFFGPGTRLTVL.

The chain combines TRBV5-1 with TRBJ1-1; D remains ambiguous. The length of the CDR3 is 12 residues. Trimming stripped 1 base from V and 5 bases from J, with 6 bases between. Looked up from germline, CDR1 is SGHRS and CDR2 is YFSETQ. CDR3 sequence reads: CASSLPGTEAFF. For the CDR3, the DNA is TGCGCCAGCAGCTTGCCGGGGACTGAAGCTTTCTTT.

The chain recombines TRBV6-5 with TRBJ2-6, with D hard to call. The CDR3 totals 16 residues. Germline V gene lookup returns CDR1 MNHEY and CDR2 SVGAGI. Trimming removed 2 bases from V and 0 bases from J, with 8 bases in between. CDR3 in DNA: TGTGCCAGCAGTTACGACACCAGCTCTGGGGCCAACGTCCTGACTTTC. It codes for CASSYDTSSGANVLTF.

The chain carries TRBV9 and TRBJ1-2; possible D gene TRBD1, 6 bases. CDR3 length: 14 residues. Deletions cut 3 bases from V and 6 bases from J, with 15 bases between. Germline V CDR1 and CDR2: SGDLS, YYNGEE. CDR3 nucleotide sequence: TGTGCCAGCAGCGCTACGGGGGGCACAGATGGCTACACCTTC. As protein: CASSATGGTDGYTF.

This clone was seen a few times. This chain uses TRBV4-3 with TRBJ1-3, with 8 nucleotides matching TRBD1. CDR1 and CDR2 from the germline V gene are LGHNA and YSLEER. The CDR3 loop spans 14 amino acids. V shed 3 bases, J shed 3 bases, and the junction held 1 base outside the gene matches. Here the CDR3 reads CASSQTGVGNTIYF. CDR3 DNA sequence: TGCGCCAGCAGCCAGACAGGGGTTGGAAACACCATATATTTT.

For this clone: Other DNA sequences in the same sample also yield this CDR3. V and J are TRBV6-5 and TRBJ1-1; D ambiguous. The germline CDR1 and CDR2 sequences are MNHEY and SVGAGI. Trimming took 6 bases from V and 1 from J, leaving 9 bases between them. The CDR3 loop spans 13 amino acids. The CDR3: CASSRGQNTEAFF. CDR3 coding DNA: TGTGCCAGCAGCCGAGGGCAGAACACTGAAGCTTTCTTT.

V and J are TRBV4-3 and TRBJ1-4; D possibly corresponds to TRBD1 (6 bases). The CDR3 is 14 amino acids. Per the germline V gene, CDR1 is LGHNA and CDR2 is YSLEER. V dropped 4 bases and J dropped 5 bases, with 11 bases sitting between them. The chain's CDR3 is CASSPVTGNEKLFF. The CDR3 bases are TGCGCCAGCAGCCCCGTCACAGGGAATGAAAAACTGTTTTTT.

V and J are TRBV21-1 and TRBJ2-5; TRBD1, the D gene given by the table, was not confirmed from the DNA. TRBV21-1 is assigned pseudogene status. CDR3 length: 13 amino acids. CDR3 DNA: TGTGCCAGCAGCCGGACAGGGGTGGAGACCCAGTACTTC. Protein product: CASSRTGVETQYF.

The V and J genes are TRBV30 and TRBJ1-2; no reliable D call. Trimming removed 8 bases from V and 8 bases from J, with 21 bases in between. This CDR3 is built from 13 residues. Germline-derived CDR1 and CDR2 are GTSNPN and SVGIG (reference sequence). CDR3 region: CAQKPGGPGGYTF. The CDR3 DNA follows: TGTGCCCAAAAGCCCGGAGGTCCTGGGGGCTACACCTTC.

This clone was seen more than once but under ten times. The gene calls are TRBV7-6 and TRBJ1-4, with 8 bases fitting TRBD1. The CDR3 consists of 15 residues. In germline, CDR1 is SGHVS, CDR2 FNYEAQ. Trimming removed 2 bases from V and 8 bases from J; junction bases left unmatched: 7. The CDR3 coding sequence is TGTGCCAGCAGCTTATTACAGGGGGGCGTAGAAAAACTGTTTTTT. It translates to CASSLLQGGVEKLFF.

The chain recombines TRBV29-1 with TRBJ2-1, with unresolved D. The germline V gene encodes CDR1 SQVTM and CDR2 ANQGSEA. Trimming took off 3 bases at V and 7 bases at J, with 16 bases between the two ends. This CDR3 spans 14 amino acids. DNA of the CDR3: TGCAGCGTTGAGGGCAGCCAATTCCTAAATGAGCAGTTCTTC. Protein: CSVEGSQFLNEQFF.

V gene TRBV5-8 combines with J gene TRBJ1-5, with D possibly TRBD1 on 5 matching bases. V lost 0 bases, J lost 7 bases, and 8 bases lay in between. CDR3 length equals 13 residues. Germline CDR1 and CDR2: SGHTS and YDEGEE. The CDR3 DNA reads TGTGCCAGCAGCTTGGGACAGCCCCAGCCCCAGCATTTT. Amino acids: CASSLGQPQPQHF.

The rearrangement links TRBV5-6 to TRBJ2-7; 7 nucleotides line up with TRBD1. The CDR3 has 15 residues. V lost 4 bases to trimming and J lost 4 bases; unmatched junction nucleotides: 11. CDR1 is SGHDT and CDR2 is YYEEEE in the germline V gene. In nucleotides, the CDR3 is TGTGCCAGCAGCCGGGACAGCTCCCCGGTTTACGAGCAGTACTTC. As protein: CASSRDSSPVYEQYF. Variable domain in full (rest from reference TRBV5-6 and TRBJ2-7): DAGVTQSPTHLIKTRGQQVTLRCSPKSGHDTVSWYQQALGQGPQFIFQYYEEEERQRGNFPDRFSGHQFPNYSSELNVNALLLGDSALYLCASSRDSSPVYEQYFGPGTRLTVT.

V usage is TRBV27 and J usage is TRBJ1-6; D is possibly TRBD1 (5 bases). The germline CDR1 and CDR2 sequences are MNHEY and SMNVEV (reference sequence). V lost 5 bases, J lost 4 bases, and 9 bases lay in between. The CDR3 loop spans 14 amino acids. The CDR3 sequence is CASSPQGYNSPLHF. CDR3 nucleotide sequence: TGTGCCAGCAGTCCTCAGGGATATAATTCACCCCTCCACTTT.

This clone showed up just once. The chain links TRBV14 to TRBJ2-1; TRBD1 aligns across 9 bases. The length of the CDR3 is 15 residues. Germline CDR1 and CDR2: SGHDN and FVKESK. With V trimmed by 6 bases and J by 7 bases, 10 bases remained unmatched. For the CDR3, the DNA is TGTGCCAGCAGGGCGGACGGGACAGGGTTAAATGAGCAGTTCTTC. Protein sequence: CASRADGTGLNEQFF. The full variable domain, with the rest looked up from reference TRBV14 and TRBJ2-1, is EAGVTQFPSHSVIEKGQTVTLRCDPISGHDNLYWYRRVMGKEIKFLLHFVKESKQDESGMPNNRFLAERTGGTYSTLKVQPAELEDSGVYFCASRADGTGLNEQFFGPGTRLTVL.

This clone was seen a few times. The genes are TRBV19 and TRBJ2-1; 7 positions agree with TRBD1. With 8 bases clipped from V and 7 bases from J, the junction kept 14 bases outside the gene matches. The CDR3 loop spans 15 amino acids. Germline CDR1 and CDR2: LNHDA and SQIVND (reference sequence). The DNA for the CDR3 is TGTGCCAGTGCCCGATACAGGGGTGTTAGAAATGAGCAGTTCTTC. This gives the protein CASARYRGVRNEQFF.

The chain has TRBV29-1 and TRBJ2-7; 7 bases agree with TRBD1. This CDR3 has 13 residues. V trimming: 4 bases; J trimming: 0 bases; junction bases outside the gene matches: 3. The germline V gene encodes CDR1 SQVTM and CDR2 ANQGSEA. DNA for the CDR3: TGCAGCGTTGGCAGGGGGATCTCCTACGAGCAGTACTTC. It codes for CSVGRGISYEQYF.

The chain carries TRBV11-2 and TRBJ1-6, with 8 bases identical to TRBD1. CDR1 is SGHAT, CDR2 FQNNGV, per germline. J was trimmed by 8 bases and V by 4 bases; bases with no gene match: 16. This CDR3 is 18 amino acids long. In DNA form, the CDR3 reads TGTGCCAGCAGCTCCCTACAGCGGACAGGGCGCATCGATTCACCCCTCCACTTT. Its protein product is CASSSLQRTGRIDSPLHF.

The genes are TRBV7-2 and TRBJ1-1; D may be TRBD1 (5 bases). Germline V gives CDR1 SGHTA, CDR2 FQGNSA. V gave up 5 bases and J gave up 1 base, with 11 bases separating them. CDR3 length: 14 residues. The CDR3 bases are TGTGCCAGCAGCCTTCGACAGACGAACACTGAAGCTTTCTTT. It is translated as CASSLRQTNTEAFF.

The CDR3 here is CASSLLSGSNQPQHF. The CDR3 DNA sequence: TGCGCCAGCAGCTTGTTGTCGGGTAGCAATCAGCCCCAGCATTTT. This sequence joins TRBV5-1 and TRBJ1-5; D is undetermined. The germline V and J ends were trimmed by 1 base and 0 bases, with 8 bases remaining between them. The length of the CDR3 is 15 residues. CDR1 and CDR2 (germline): SGHRS, YFSETQ.

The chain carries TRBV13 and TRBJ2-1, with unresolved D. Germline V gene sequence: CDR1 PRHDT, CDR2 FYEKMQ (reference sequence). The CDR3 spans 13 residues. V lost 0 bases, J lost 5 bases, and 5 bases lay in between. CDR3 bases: TGTGCCAGCAGCTTAGGACTTAACAATGAGCAGTTCTTC. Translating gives CASSLGLNNEQFF.

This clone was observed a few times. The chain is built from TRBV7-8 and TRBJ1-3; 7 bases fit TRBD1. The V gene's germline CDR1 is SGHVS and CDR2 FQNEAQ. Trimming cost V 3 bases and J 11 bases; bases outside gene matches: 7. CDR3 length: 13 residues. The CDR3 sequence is CASSFLGGWSIYF. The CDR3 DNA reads TGTGCCAGCAGCTTCTTAGGGGGCTGGTCCATATATTTT.

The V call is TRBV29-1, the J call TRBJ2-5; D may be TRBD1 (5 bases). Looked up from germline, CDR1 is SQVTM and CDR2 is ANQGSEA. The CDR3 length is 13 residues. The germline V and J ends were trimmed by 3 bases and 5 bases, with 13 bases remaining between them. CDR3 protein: CSVDFRAGETQYF. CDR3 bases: TGCAGCGTTGATTTCAGGGCAGGGGAGACCCAGTACTTC.

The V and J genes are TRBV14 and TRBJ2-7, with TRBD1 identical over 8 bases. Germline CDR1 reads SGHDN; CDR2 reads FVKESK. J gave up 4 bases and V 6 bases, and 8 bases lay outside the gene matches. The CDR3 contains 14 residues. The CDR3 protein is CASSFGTGPYEQYF. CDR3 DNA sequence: TGTGCCAGCAGTTTCGGGACAGGACCTTACGAGCAGTACTTC.

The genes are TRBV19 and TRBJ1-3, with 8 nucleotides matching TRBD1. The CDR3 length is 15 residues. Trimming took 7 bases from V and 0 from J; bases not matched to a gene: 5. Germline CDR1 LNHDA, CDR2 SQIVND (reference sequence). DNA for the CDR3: TGTGCCAGTATGGGACAGGAGGCCTCTGGAAACACCATATATTTT. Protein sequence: CASMGQEASGNTIYF.

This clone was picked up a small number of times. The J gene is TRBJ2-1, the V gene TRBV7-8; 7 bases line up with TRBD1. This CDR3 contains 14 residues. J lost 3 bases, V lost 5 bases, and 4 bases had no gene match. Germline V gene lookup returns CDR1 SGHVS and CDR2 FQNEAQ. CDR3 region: CASSNRDSYNEQFF. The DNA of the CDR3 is TGTGCCAGCAGCAACCGGGACAGCTACAATGAGCAGTTCTTC.

CDR3 nucleotide sequence: TGCGCCAGCAGCTACAGCCAAGAATCCTCCGTACGGGGCACCGGGGAGCTGTTTTTT. This sequence encodes CASSYSQESSVRGTGELFF. This chain links TRBV4-3 with TRBJ2-2; a weak D match, TRBD2 (5 bases). V gave up 5 bases and J gave up 4 bases, with 26 bases separating them. CDR1 is LGHNA, CDR2 YSLEER, per germline. This CDR3 has 19 residues.